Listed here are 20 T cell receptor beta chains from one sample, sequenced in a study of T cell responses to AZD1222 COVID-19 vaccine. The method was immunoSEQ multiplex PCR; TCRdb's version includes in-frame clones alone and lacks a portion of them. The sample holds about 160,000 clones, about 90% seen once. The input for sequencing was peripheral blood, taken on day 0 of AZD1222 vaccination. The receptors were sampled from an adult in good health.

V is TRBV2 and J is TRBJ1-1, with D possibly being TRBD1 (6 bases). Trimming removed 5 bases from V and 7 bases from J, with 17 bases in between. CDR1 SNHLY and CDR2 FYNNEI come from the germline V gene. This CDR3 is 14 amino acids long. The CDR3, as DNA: TGTGCCAGCAGTCCCGACAGGAGCTCCCTTGAAGCTTTCTTT. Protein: CASSPDRSSLEAFF.

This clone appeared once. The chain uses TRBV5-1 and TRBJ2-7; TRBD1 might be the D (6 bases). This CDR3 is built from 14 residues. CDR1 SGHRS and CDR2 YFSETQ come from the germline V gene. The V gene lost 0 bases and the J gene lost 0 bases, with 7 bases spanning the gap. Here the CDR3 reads CASSLEQGSYEQYF. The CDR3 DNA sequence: TGCGCCAGCAGCTTGGAACAGGGCTCCTACGAGCAGTACTTC.

CDR3: CASSSTGAYGYTF. The CDR3 DNA reads TGTGCCAGCAGTTCAACGGGGGCCTATGGCTACACCTTC. The chain has TRBV28 and TRBJ1-2, with a weak D call TRBD1 (6 bases). CDR1 MDHEN and CDR2 SYDVKM come from the germline V gene. This CDR3 region has 13 residues. Trimming took 4 bases from V and 4 from J, leaving 10 bases between them.

CDR3 residues: CASRPHVANTEAFF. Written as DNA, the CDR3 is TGTGCCAGCAGACCACATGTGGCGAACACTGAAGCTTTCTTT. The chain joins TRBV9 to TRBJ1-1; no clear D. The V and J ends lost 5 bases and 1 base respectively, with 12 bases between them. This CDR3 is 14 amino acids long. Germline-derived CDR1 and CDR2 are SGDLS and YYNGEE. The variable domain in full, with the rest retrieved from reference TRBV9 and TRBJ1-1, is DSGVTQTPKHLITATGQRVTLRCSPRSGDLSVYWYQQSLDQGLQFLIQYYNGEERAKGNILERFSAQQFPDLHSELNLSSLELGDSALYFCASRPHVANTEAFFGQGTRLTVV.

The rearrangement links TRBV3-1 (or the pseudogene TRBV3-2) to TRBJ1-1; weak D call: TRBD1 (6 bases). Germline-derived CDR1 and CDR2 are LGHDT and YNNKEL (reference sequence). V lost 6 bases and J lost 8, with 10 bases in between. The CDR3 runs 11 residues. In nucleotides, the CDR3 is TGTGCCAGCAGGGATAGGGGGGAAGCTTTCTTT. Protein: CASRDRGEAFF.

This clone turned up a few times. CDR3 amino acids: CASSYGSSGNTIYF. In nucleotides, the CDR3 is TGTGCCAGCAGTTACGGCAGCTCTGGAAACACCATATATTTT. This chain joins TRBV6-2 or TRBV6-3 and TRBJ1-3; D gene uncertain. There are 14 residues in the CDR3. Deletions cut 2 bases from V and 0 bases from J, with 5 bases between. The germline gives CDR1 MNHEY, CDR2 SVGEGT.

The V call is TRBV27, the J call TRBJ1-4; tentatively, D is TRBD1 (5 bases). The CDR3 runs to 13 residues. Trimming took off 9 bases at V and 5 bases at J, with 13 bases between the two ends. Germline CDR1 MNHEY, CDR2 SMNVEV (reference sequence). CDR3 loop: CASRRGVNEKLFF. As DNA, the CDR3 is TGTGCCAGTCGCCGGGGGGTCAATGAAAAACTGTTTTTT.

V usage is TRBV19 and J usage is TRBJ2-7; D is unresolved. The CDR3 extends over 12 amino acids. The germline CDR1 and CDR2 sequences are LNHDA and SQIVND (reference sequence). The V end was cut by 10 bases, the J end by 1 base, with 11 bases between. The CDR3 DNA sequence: TGTGCCACAGTCACCGAGTCCTACGAGCAGTACTTC. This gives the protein CATVTESYEQYF.

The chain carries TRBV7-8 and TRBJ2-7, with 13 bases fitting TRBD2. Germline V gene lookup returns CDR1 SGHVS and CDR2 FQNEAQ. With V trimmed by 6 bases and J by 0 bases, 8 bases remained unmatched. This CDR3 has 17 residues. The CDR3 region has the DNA TGTGCCAGCAGTTCTACTAGCGGGGGGGCCTACTCCTACGAGCAGTACTTC. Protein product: CASSSTSGGAYSYEQYF. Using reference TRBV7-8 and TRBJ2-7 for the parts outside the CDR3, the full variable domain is GAGVSQSPRYKVAKRGQDVALRCDPISGHVSLFWYQQALGQGPEFLTYFQNEAQLDKSGLPSDRFFAERPEGSVSTLKIQRTQQEDSAVYLCASSSTSGGAYSYEQYFGPGTRLTVT.

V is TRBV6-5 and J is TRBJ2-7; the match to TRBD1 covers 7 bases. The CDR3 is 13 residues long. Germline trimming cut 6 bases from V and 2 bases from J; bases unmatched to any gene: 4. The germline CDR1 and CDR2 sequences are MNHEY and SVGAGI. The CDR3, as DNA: TGTGCCAGCAGGAACAGGGGAGCCTACGAGCAGTACTTC. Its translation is CASRNRGAYEQYF.

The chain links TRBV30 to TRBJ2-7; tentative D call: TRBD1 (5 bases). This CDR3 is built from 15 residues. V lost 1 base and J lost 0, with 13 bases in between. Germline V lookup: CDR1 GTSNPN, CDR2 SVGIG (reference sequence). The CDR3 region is CAWSDPTVRSYEQYF. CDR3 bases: TGTGCCTGGAGTGACCCGACAGTCCGCTCCTACGAGCAGTACTTC.

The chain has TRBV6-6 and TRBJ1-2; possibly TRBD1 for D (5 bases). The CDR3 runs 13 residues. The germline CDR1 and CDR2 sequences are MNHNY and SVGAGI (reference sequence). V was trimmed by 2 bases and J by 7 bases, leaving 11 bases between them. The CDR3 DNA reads TGTGCCAGCAGTTACGTCCAGGGACGTGGCTACACCTTC. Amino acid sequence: CASSYVQGRGYTF.

This CDR3 is CASSYFDVNTEAFF. DNA of the CDR3: TGTGCCAGCAGTTACTTTGACGTGAACACTGAAGCTTTCTTT. The V and J genes are TRBV6-5 and TRBJ1-1, with D unresolved. The germline V gene encodes CDR1 MNHEY and CDR2 SVGAGI. V was pared by 1 base and J by 0 bases, with 6 bases between. There are 14 residues in the CDR3.

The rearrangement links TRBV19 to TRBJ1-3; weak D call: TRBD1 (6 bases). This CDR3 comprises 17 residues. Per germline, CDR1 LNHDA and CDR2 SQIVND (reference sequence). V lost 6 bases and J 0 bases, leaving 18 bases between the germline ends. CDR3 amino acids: CASRGQRISSSGNTIYF. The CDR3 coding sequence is TGTGCCAGTAGGGGACAAAGAATAAGCAGCTCTGGAAACACCATATATTTT.

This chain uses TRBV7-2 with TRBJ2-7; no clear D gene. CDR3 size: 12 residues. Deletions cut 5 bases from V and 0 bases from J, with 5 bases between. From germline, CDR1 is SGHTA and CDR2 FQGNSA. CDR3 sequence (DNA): TGTGCCAGCAGCCCCAGCTCCTACGAGCAGTACTTC. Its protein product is CASSPSSYEQYF.

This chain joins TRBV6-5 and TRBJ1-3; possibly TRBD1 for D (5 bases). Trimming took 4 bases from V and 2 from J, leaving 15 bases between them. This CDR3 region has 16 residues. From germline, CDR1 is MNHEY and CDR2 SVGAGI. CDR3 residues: CASSSTGVGAGNTIYF. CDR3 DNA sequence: TGTGCCAGCAGTTCCACGGGGGTGGGAGCTGGAAACACCATATATTTT.

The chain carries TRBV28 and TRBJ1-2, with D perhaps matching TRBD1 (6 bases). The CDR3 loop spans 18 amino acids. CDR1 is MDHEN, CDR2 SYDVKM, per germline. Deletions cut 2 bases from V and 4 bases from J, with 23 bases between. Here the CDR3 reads CASSLPTESHGGAYGYTF. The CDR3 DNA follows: TGTGCCAGCAGTTTACCCACCGAGAGCCATGGGGGGGCCTATGGCTACACCTTC.

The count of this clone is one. CDR3 amino acids: CASRRSDNTEAFF. The CDR3 bases are TGTGCCAGCAGGAGATCCGATAACACTGAAGCTTTCTTT. The genes are TRBV28 and TRBJ1-1; D is uncertain. V lost 6 bases to trimming and J lost 2 bases, with 10 bases between them. The germline V gene has CDR1 MDHEN and CDR2 SYDVKM. The CDR3 length is 13 residues.

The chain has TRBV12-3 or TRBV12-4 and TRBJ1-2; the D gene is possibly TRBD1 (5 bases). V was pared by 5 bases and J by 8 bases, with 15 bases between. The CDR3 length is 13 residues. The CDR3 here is CASSTGGLGGYTF. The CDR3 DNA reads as TGTGCCAGCAGTACTGGGGGTCTTGGAGGCTACACCTTC.

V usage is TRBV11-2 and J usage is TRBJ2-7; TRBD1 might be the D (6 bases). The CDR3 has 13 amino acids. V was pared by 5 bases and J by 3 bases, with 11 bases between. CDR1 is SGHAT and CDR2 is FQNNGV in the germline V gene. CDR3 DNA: TGTGCCAGCAGCCACGGGACAAACTACGAGCAGTACTTC. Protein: CASSHGTNYEQYF.